The clone carrying this TCR beta chain turned up a few times. Its antigen is not known. The data were obtained in a study of T cells after yellow fever vaccination. TCRdb used MiXCR to reprocess the 5' RACE reads, holding one entry per CDR3 protein. The sample holds some 160,000 distinct CDR3 sequences, 9.3% seen once. Study observations and caveats: Subsequent booster samples again held most clones from primary vaccination (96% CD4, 88% CD8). Peak timing came faster in the weaker secondary response, day 5 versus 15. The CD4 compartment and the CD8 compartment contained a small share of clonotypes in common. Researchers cautioned that FACS-sorted repertoires could harbor abundant clonotypes contaminating from the bulk population.

The clonotype originates from a man younger than 35 who received the YFV17D yellow fever vaccine. Sequenced here: CD8+ T cells sorted from PBMCs, sampled 45 days after the yellow fever booster vaccination.

CDR3 coding DNA: TGTGCCAGCAGCGAGAGCGGGGGGCCCCGGGAGCAGTACTTC. Translated, it gives CASSESGGPREQYF. The rearrangement joins TRBV7-9 to TRBJ2-7; 9 bases are shared with TRBD2. V lost 5 bases and J lost 7; bases outside the gene matches: 9. The CDR3 is 14 residues long. CDR1 is SEHNR, CDR2 FQNEAQ, per germline (reference sequence). The full variable domain, completed using reference TRBV7-9 and TRBJ2-7, is DTGVSQNPRHKITKRGQNVTFRCDPISEHNRLYWYRQTLGQGPEFLTYFQNEAQLEKSRLLSDRFSAERPKGSFSTLEIQRTEQGDSAMYLCASSESGGPREQYFGPGTRLTVT.